This T cell receptor (beta chain) was retrieved from a study of shared clonotypes between healthy human individuals. Broader study findings: The study found lower generation probabilities in non-shared clonotypes than in those shared by all four donors.

As regards this clone: Its antigen is currently unknown.

Some clones are missing from TCRdb's copy, which holds only in-frame ones; the method was immunoSEQ multiplex PCR. Among about 2.4 million clones listed, 93% were seen once. The sequence came from a young man in good health. Some clones in this sample may be carry-over from other donors' samples. Sequenced sample: naive CD4+ T cells from PBMCs. Subset here: CD45RA+ positively selected.

The CDR3 DNA reads TGCAGTGCTAGAATCGGGCGCGAGCAGTACTTC. This translates into CSARIGREQYF. This chain links TRBV20-1 with TRBJ2-7, with no clear D. The CDR3 runs 11 residues. Germline V gene lookup returns CDR1 DFQATT and CDR2 SNEGSKA (reference sequence). Trimming pared 2 bases from V and 6 bases from J, leaving 8 bases between.